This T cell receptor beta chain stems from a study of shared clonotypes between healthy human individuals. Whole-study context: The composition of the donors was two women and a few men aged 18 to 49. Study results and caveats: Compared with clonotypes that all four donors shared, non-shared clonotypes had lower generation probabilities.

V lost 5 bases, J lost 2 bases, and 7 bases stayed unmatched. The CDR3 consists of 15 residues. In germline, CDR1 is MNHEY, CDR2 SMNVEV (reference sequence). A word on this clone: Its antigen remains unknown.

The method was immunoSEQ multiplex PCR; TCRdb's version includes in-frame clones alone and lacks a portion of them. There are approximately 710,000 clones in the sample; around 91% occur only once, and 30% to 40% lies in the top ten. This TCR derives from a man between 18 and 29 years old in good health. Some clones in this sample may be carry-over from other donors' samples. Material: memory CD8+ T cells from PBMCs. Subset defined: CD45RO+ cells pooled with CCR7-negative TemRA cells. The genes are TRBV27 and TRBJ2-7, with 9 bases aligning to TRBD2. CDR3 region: CASSTLLAGTYEQYF. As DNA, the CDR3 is TGTGCCAGCAGTACGCTTCTAGCGGGAACCTACGAGCAGTACTTC.